This record concerns one TCR beta chain sequence. CDR1 is SNHLY, CDR2 FYNNEI, per germline. CDR3 length equals 16 residues. Trimming removed 4 bases from V and 2 bases from J; junction bases left unmatched: 5. Splitting the CD4+ cells yielded a CD45RA+ naive subset and a CD45RA-negative memory subset. Here immunoSEQ multiplex PCR was the method, and the copy in TCRdb shows in-frame clones only, minus some. The sample has fewer than 1.6 million clones, just under 99% seen once. These data originate in a study of shared clonotypes between healthy human individuals. Specimen: naive CD4+ T cells sorted from blood. Subset: CD45RA+ positively selected. This TCR was recovered from a man aged 25-40 years in good health. The chain couples TRBV2 to TRBJ2-1, with TRBD1 matching 10 bases. For the CDR3, the DNA is TGTGCCAGCAGTGGACAGGGGGCCCGGGCCTACAATGAGCAGTTCTTC. Its translation is CASSGQGARAYNEQFF. Filled out from reference TRBV2 and TRBJ2-1, the complete variable domain reads EPEVTQTPSHQVTQMGQEVILRCVPISNHLYFYWYRQILGQKVEFLVSFYNNEISEKSEIFDDQFSVERPDGSNFTLKIRSTKLEDSAMYFCASSGQGARAYNEQFFGPGTRLTVL.